The present entry profiles one T cell receptor (beta chain) with its context. CDR1 and CDR2 from the germline V gene are MNHEY and SMNVEV (reference sequence). The V end lost 5 bases, the J end lost 2 bases, and 12 bases lay between the germline ends. CDR3 length equals 14 residues. Original processing methods: Nucleated cell counts were estimated from reference gene primer amplification. Clones were read by immunoSEQ multiplex PCR, and TCRdb kept only the in-frame ones, dropping some. V, J and clone size were drawn from that table, and D and trimming were deduced from the DNA. The sample consists of fewer than 350,000 clones, approximately 87% of them appearing once. This sample was included in a study of blood T cell repertoires in COVID-19. Study details: There were acute and convalescent COVID-19 samples, and they came from the United States, Italy and Spain. T cells, B-cell-depleted T cells, or PBMCs provided the cDNA or gDNA that served as material.

Seattle patient enrollment occurred during active infection, with longitudinal follow-up thereafter. The sequence was obtained from a woman in her 30s with COVID-19, enrolled during active disease. Material for sequencing was peripheral blood. This chain links TRBV27 with TRBJ2-5, with a weak D call TRBD2 (5 bases). The CDR3 is CASSALLDQETQYF. The CDR3 DNA sequence: TGTGCCAGCAGTGCCCTACTAGATCAAGAGACCCAGTACTTC.